These 30 T cell receptor beta chains were all obtained from the same sample, sequenced in a study of shared clonotypes between healthy human individuals. The data were produced by immunoSEQ multiplex PCR, yet TCRdb's version contains in-frame clones alone and is incomplete. This repertoire shows around 430,000 clones, roughly three quarters found once; its top ten account for less than 15%. The material sequenced was PBMCs. The receptors shown here come from a middle-aged woman in good health. Some clones in this sample may be carry-over from other donors' samples.

In regard to this clone: Just one base apart from a much larger clone, this may be a read error. The CDR3 loop is CASSGGRGRGYTF. CDR3 DNA: TGTGCCAGCAGTGGGGGTAGGGGACGTGGCTACACCTTC. This chain links TRBV6-6 with TRBJ1-2; maybe TRBD1 (5 bases). This CDR3 region has 13 residues. The germline V gene has CDR1 MNHNY and CDR2 SVGAGI (reference sequence). Trimming pared 5 bases from V and 7 bases from J, leaving 14 bases between.

The chain joins TRBV30 to TRBJ1-5, with D possibly matching TRBD1 (6 bases). The CDR3 runs to 12 residues. Germline values: CDR1 GTSNPN, CDR2 SVGIG (reference sequence). With 4 bases removed from V and 4 bases from J, the gap between germline ends came to 8 bases. CDR3 bases: TGTGCCTGGAAACAGGGTAATCAGCCCCAGCATTTT. Translation gives CAWKQGNQPQHF.

The chain recombines TRBV6-5 with TRBJ2-7; no reliable D call. Trimming stripped 0 bases from V and 6 bases from J, with 12 bases between. Per the germline V gene, CDR1 is MNHEY and CDR2 is SVGAGI. The CDR3 loop spans 14 amino acids. The DNA for the CDR3 is TGTGCCAGCAGTTACTCGTTGCTTATGAGCGAGCAGTACTTC. Encoded protein: CASSYSLLMSEQYF.

This chain links TRBV19 with TRBJ1-2, with unresolved D. The CDR3 length is 12 residues. Per the germline V gene, CDR1 is LNHDA and CDR2 is SQIVND (reference sequence). V dropped 5 bases and J dropped 4 bases, with 8 bases sitting between them. CDR3 nucleotide sequence: TGTGCCAGTAGTGAACAGCTCTATGGCTACACCTTC. This translates into CASSEQLYGYTF.

Here the CDR3 reads CASSLDRGRGYTF. CDR3 nucleotide sequence: TGTGCCAGCAGCTTAGACAGGGGGCGGGGCTACACCTTC. The chain joins TRBV7-8 to TRBJ1-2; 9 nucleotides line up with TRBD1. The V gene's germline CDR1 is SGHVS and CDR2 FQNEAQ. The CDR3 loop spans 13 amino acids. The J segment lost 8 bases and the V segment lost 1 base, leaving 2 bases of the junction unmatched. The full variable domain, completed using reference TRBV7-8 and TRBJ1-2, is GAGVSQSPRYKVAKRGQDVALRCDPISGHVSLFWYQQALGQGPEFLTYFQNEAQLDKSGLPSDRFFAERPEGSVSTLKIQRTQQEDSAVYLCASSLDRGRGYTFGSGTRLTVV.

V gene TRBV7-3 combines with J gene TRBJ2-7; maybe TRBD2 (5 bases). V lost 1 base and J 4 bases, leaving 20 bases between the germline ends. Germline V gene sequence: CDR1 SGHTA, CDR2 FQGTGA. CDR3 length equals 17 residues. CDR3 in amino acids: CASSLSAPWGAIYEQYF. The CDR3 DNA is TGTGCCAGCAGCTTAAGTGCCCCGTGGGGAGCCATATACGAGCAGTACTTC. The full variable domain, its missing parts supplied by reference TRBV7-3 and TRBJ2-7, is GAGVSQTPSNKVTEKGKYVELRCDPISGHTALYWYRQSLGQGPEFLIYFQGTGAADDSGLPNDRFFAVRPEGSVSTLKIQRTERGDSAVYLCASSLSAPWGAIYEQYFGPGTRLTVT.

V gene TRBV25-1 combines with J gene TRBJ2-2, with 7 bases matching TRBD1. Per the germline V gene, CDR1 is MGHDK and CDR2 is SYGVNS. The CDR3 extends over 15 amino acids. Trimming removed 3 bases from V and 3 bases from J; junction bases left unmatched: 4. The CDR3: CASSESTGYTGELFF. CDR3 nucleotides: TGTGCCAGCAGTGAGTCGACAGGGTACACCGGGGAGCTGTTTTTT. The variable domain in full, completed from reference TRBV25-1 and TRBJ2-2, reads EADIYQTPRYLVIGTGKKITLECSQTMGHDKMYWYQQDPGMELHLIHYSYGVNSTEKGDLSSESTVSRIRTEHFPLTLESARPSHTSQYLCASSESTGYTGELFFGEGSRLTVL.

The V and J genes are TRBV5-1 and TRBJ2-6; a possible D gene is TRBD2 (5 bases). Germline CDR1 SGHRS, CDR2 YFSETQ. Trimming removed 3 bases at V and 0 bases at J, with 10 bases between. The CDR3 is 16 amino acids. The CDR3 protein is CASSSGVSSGANVLTF. In DNA, the CDR3 is TGCGCCAGCAGCTCCGGGGTGAGCTCTGGGGCCAACGTCCTGACTTTC.

V is TRBV6-5 and J is TRBJ1-5; perhaps TRBD1 as D (5 bases). Between the trimmed V and J ends, which lost 2 bases and 2 bases, there was a span of 10 bases. The germline gives CDR1 MNHEY, CDR2 SVGAGI. The CDR3 runs to 15 residues. CDR3 residues: CASSYGGEGNQPQHF. CDR3 DNA: TGTGCCAGCAGTTACGGGGGTGAGGGCAATCAGCCCCAGCATTTT.

The chain recombines TRBV28 with TRBJ2-3; D is unresolved. The CDR3 has 14 amino acids. In germline, CDR1 is MDHEN, CDR2 SYDVKM. Trimming shortened V by 2 bases and J by 2 bases, and 8 bases separated the two germline ends. The CDR3 nucleotides read TGTGCCAGCAGTTTAAATCCCCCCACAGATACGCAGTATTTT. Its protein product is CASSLNPPTDTQYF.

The V and J genes are TRBV15 and TRBJ1-5; 7 nucleotides agree with TRBD1. Germline values: CDR1 LNHNV, CDR2 YYDKDF (reference sequence). J lost 5 bases, V lost 6 bases, and 13 bases had no gene match. This CDR3 comprises 16 residues. The CDR3 loop reads CATRLYRGSVDQPQHF. As DNA, the CDR3 is TGTGCCACCAGGCTTTACAGGGGTTCCGTGGATCAGCCCCAGCATTTT.

The V and J genes are TRBV5-4 and TRBJ2-3, with D unresolved. Trimming stripped 4 bases from V and 1 base from J, with 13 bases between. The CDR3 totals 15 residues. Germline V lookup: CDR1 SGHNT, CDR2 YYREEE (reference sequence). The CDR3, as DNA: TGTGCCAGCAGCCCGGGCGGCCTGGGCACAGATACGCAGTATTTT. Translating gives CASSPGGLGTDTQYF.

The chain couples TRBV4-1 to TRBJ2-7; D may be TRBD1 (6 bases). The CDR3 contains 15 residues. Trimming took 0 bases from V and 4 from J, leaving 13 bases between them. Germline V gives CDR1 MGHRA, CDR2 YSYEKL. The CDR3 sequence: CASSQEPNRVYEQYF. CDR3 nucleotides: TGCGCCAGCAGCCAAGAACCGAACAGGGTTTACGAGCAGTACTTC.

This chain uses TRBV4-2 with TRBJ1-2, with unresolved D. Trimming cost V 3 bases and J 3 bases, with 11 bases left between them. CDR3 length: 14 residues. Looked up from germline, CDR1 is LGHNA and CDR2 is YNFKEQ. CDR3 nucleotides: TGTGCCAGCAGCCACGGTGGGCAGTACTATGGCTACACCTTC. Its translation is CASSHGGQYYGYTF.

The chain joins TRBV30 to TRBJ2-7, with 7 nucleotides matching TRBD1. The V gene's germline CDR1 is GTSNPN and CDR2 SVGIG (reference sequence). This CDR3 is 11 amino acids long. V lost 5 bases to trimming and J lost 3 bases; unmatched junction nucleotides: 1. CDR3: CAWGDSYEQYF. The DNA of the CDR3 is TGTGCCTGGGGGGACAGCTACGAGCAGTACTTC.

This chain links TRBV5-1 with TRBJ1-2; D remains unclear. The V and J ends lost 4 bases and 4 bases respectively, with 17 bases between them. This CDR3 comprises 15 residues. Germline-derived CDR1 and CDR2 are SGHRS and YFSETQ. The CDR3 DNA follows: TGCGCCAGCAGCCCGGCTACAAACCCTTCCTATGGCTACACCTTC. Translation gives CASSPATNPSYGYTF. Supplemented by reference TRBV5-1 and TRBJ1-2, the full variable domain reads KAGVTQTPRYLIKTRGQQVTLSCSPISGHRSVSWYQQTPGQGLQFLFEYFSETQRNKGNFPGRFSGRQFSNSRSEMNVSTLELGDSALYLCASSPATNPSYGYTFGSGTRLTVV.

The V call is TRBV6-6, the J call TRBJ1-5, with a possible D match to TRBD1 (5 bases). Deletions cut 8 bases from V and 7 bases from J, with 15 bases between. Germline CDR1 reads MNHNY; CDR2 reads SVGAGI (reference sequence). This CDR3 is 13 amino acids long. CDR3 nucleotides: TGTGCCAGCTTGTTGGACGGGGACCAGCCCCAGCATTTT. Protein product: CASLLDGDQPQHF.

The CDR3 loop reads CASSLPSSYNEQFF. Here the CDR3 DNA reads TGTGCCAGCAGTTTACCTAGCTCCTACAATGAGCAGTTCTTC. The chain combines TRBV28 with TRBJ2-1; D gene uncertain. Germline CDR1 MDHEN, CDR2 SYDVKM. CDR3 size: 14 residues. The V end lost 2 bases, the J end lost 0 bases, and 5 bases lay between the germline ends.

In its sample, this clone was seen a few times. The V and J genes are TRBV28 and TRBJ2-3; D is possibly TRBD2 (6 bases). V lost 1 base, J lost 0 bases, and 8 bases lay in between. Germline CDR1 reads MDHEN; CDR2 reads SYDVKM. The CDR3 is 15 amino acids. The CDR3 DNA sequence: TGTGCCAGCAGTTTATCGGGACTGAGCACAGATACGCAGTATTTT. Encoded protein: CASSLSGLSTDTQYF.

This sequence joins TRBV7-2 and TRBJ2-2; 10 positions agree with TRBD2. With 5 bases clipped from V and 8 bases from J, the junction kept 8 bases outside the gene matches. The germline CDR1 and CDR2 sequences are SGHTA and FQGNSA. CDR3 length: 15 residues. The CDR3 DNA is TGTGCCAGCAGCAGAAATCTAGCGGGAGCTGGGGAGCTGTTTTTT. It encodes CASSRNLAGAGELFF.

V usage is TRBV10-1 and J usage is TRBJ2-3; no clear D gene. The germline V gene has CDR1 WNHNN and CDR2 SYGVQD (reference sequence). This CDR3 region has 14 residues. V was shortened by 6 bases and J by 0 bases, with 10 bases between the two germline ends. This chain's CDR3 is CASSRSYSTDTQYF. DNA for the CDR3: TGCGCCAGCAGCCGTTCTTATAGCACAGATACGCAGTATTTT.

As for this clone: This same CDR3 is encoded by further DNA sequences in the sample. The chain couples TRBV5-1 to TRBJ1-1; no firm D call. V was trimmed by 2 bases and J by 1 base, leaving 6 bases between them. Germline-derived CDR1 and CDR2 are SGHRS and YFSETQ. The CDR3 is 13 amino acids. Written as DNA, the CDR3 is TGCGCCAGCAGCTTTCAGGCGAACACTGAAGCTTTCTTT. This sequence encodes CASSFQANTEAFF.

There are a few counts of this clone. The chain carries TRBV2 and TRBJ2-7; 10 nucleotides agree with TRBD2. The CDR3 has 15 residues. The germline V gene encodes CDR1 SNHLY and CDR2 FYNNEI. The J segment lost 6 bases and the V segment lost 4 bases, leaving 9 bases of the junction unmatched. The CDR3 sequence: CASSVLAGEVGEQYF. The CDR3 DNA reads TGTGCCAGCAGTGTTCTAGCGGGAGAAGTGGGCGAGCAGTACTTC.

This clone was detected a few times. Different DNA sequences within this sample yield the same CDR3. The chain recombines TRBV7-9 with TRBJ1-1, with D perhaps matching TRBD1 (5 bases). Germline V gene data show CDR1 as SEHNR and CDR2 as FQNEAQ (reference sequence). V lost 2 bases and J 5 bases, leaving 12 bases between the germline ends. The CDR3 runs 14 residues. CDR3 amino acids: CASSLQGEGTEAFF. The CDR3 nucleotides are TGTGCCAGCAGCTTACAGGGCGAGGGAACTGAAGCTTTCTTT.

This chain connects TRBV15 to TRBJ1-5, with unresolved D. The CDR3 runs 15 residues. Per germline, CDR1 LNHNV and CDR2 YYDKDF (reference sequence). The ends were cut back, 5 bases at V and 0 bases at J, with 11 bases in the middle. The CDR3 spells CATSPTPYSNQPQHF. In DNA form, the CDR3 reads TGTGCCACCAGCCCAACGCCGTATAGCAATCAGCCCCAGCATTTT.

The chain is built from TRBV5-5 and TRBJ1-2; no clear D gene. From germline, CDR1 is SGHKS and CDR2 YYEKEE (reference sequence). This CDR3 region has 12 residues. With 4 bases removed from V and 3 bases from J, the gap between germline ends came to 7 bases. CDR3 DNA sequence: TGTGCCAGCAGCAACGGGGACTATGGCTACACCTTC. Its protein product is CASSNGDYGYTF.

The J gene is TRBJ2-7, the V gene TRBV28; no clear D. Germline-derived CDR1 and CDR2 are MDHEN and SYDVKM. CDR3 size: 15 residues. V was clipped by 2 bases and J by 3 bases, with 14 bases between them. The DNA of the CDR3 is TGTGCCAGCAGTTTAACGCCCCCCGGTAACTACGAGCAGTACTTC. Translation: CASSLTPPGNYEQYF.

The chain is built from TRBV4-3 and TRBJ1-4, with 9 positions matching TRBD1. CDR1 and CDR2 (germline): LGHNA, YSLEER. The CDR3 has 16 residues. J was trimmed by 7 bases and V by 1 base; bases with no gene match: 7. The CDR3 is CASSQGGTGYGEKLFF. DNA of the CDR3: TGCGCCAGCAGCCAAGGCGGGACAGGGTACGGTGAAAAACTGTTTTTT.

The chain combines TRBV18 with TRBJ2-7, with 7 bases fitting TRBD1. The CDR3 totals 15 residues. Germline values: CDR1 KGHSH, CDR2 LQKENI. With V trimmed by 4 bases and J by 3 bases, 9 bases remained unmatched. Here the CDR3 reads CASSQQTGLGYEQYF. Here the CDR3 DNA reads TGTGCCAGCTCACAACAGACAGGGTTAGGCTACGAGCAGTACTTC.

The chain uses TRBV19 and TRBJ2-5, with D possibly called TRBD1 or TRBD2 (6 bases each). The V gene's germline CDR1 is LNHDA and CDR2 SQIVND (reference sequence). This CDR3 comprises 15 residues. V dropped 5 bases and J dropped 5 bases, with 18 bases sitting between them. In DNA form, the CDR3 reads TGTGCCAGTAGTCCCAAGGGGGGCAGGTGGGAGACCCAGTACTTC. As protein: CASSPKGGRWETQYF.